These T cell receptor beta chains were read from a single sample in a study of T cells in Graves' hyperthyroidism and ophthalmopathy. One entry per CDR3 protein, called by TCRdb with MiXCR from the multiplex PCR reads. The profile shows some 510,000 distinct CDR3 sequences, about a fifth of them singletons. Material: blood. The receptors derive from a man between 18 and 35 years old with Graves' hyperthyroidism. The CDR3 runs from the conserved cysteine through the conserved F or W. Each record gives: V gene, J gene, D gene, clone size, CDR3 protein, CDR3 DNA. D genes are given only for firm matches. Expanded clones get a size class; other rows say once, few or many, or leave the size out.

TRBV6-2/TRBV6-3,TRBJ1-1,TRBD1,many,CASSQPGQGAEAFF,TGTGCCAGCAGCCAACCCGGACAGGGGGCTGAAGCTTTCTTT
TRBV14,TRBJ2-6,-,-,CASSQDQGSSGANVLTF,TGTGCCAGCAGCCAAGATCAAGGAAGCTCTGGGGCCAACGTCCTGACTTTC
TRBV5-1,TRBJ1-2,-,many,CASSFVTTGSYGYTF,TGCGCCAGCAGCTTCGTGACCACAGGTTCCTATGGCTACACCTTC
TRBV5-1,TRBJ2-7,TRBD1,once,CASSYGTGDHEQYF,TGCGCCAGCAGCTACGGGACAGGGGACCACGAGCAGTACTTC
TRBV19,TRBJ2-2,-,few,CASSTPKRTGAGTGELFF,TGTGCCAGTAGTACACCGAAAAGGACAGGAGCGGGCACCGGGGAGCTGTTTTTT
TRBV24-1,TRBJ1-1,-,many,CATSDPLGTEAFF,TGTGCCACCAGTGACCCCCTTGGGACTGAAGCTTTCTTT
TRBV18,TRBJ1-1,-,-,CASFSHQNTEAFF,TGTGCCAGCTTTAGTCACCAGAACACTGAAGCTTTCTTT
TRBV2,TRBJ2-2,TRBD1,many,CASNLQGAQGGELFF,TGTGCCAGCAACTTACAGGGGGCGCAGGGCGGGGAGCTGTTTTTT
TRBV29-1,TRBJ1-1,TRBD1,many,CSVAGQSLRGTEAFF,TGCAGCGTTGCGGGACAGTCTCTCCGTGGCACTGAAGCTTTCTTT
TRBV11-1,TRBJ1-2,-,-,CASSSDRASKANYGYTF,TGTGCCAGCAGCTCAGACAGAGCCTCAAAAGCTAACTATGGCTACACCTTC
TRBV12-3/TRBV12-4,TRBJ1-3,-,many,CASRPGAGNTIYF,TGTGCCAGCAGACCGGGGGCTGGAAACACCATATATTTT
TRBV2,TRBJ2-7,TRBD1,many,CASRDSLYEQYF,TGTGCCAGCCGGGACAGTCTTTACGAGCAGTACTTC
TRBV3-1,TRBJ2-5,-,-,CASSQEPGLTRVQETQYF,TGTGCCAGCAGCCAAGAACCGGGGCTAACAAGGGTCCAAGAGACCCAGTACTTC
TRBV5-1,TRBJ1-2,-,many,CASREGLGGYTF,TGCGCCAGCAGAGAGGGTTTGGGTGGCTACACCTTC
TRBV7-3,TRBJ2-2,TRBD1,-,CASSLTGTGDGELCF,TGTGCCAGCAGCTTAACGGGGACAGGGGACGGGGAGCTGTGTTTT
TRBV28,TRBJ2-5,-,many,CASSGGRKETQYF,TGTGCCAGCAGTGGAGGGCGAAAGGAGACCCAGTACTTC
TRBV6-5,TRBJ1-1,-,many,CASSYSQGAEAFF,TGTGCCAGCAGTTACTCACAGGGAGCTGAAGCTTTCTTT
TRBV18,TRBJ1-2,-,few,CASSPSAATSNYGYTF,TGTGCCAGCTCACCGTCGGCAGCCACATCAAACTATGGCTACACCTTC
TRBV6-7,TRBJ2-6,-,many,CASSYPGAGGANVLTF,TGTGCCAGCAGTTACCCGGGGGCAGGTGGGGCCAACGTCCTGACTTTC
TRBV29-1,TRBJ1-1,-,many,CSVRTDGLNTEAFF,TGCAGCGTACGAACCGACGGGCTGAACACTGAAGCTTTCTTT
TRBV4-1,TRBJ1-5,-,many,CASSQVRGNQPQHF,TGCGCCAGCAGCCAAGTGCGGGGCAATCAGCCCCAGCATTTT
TRBV7-9,TRBJ2-2,-,many,CASSSGLMNTGELFF,TGTGCCAGCAGCTCCGGACTCATGAACACCGGGGAGCTGTTTTTT
TRBV20-1,TRBJ2-7,TRBD1,-,CSARDPGGSYEQYF,TGCAGTGCTAGAGATCCAGGGGGCTCCTACGAGCAGTACTTC
TRBV7-2,TRBJ1-1,-,many,CASSLRPRGSMNTEAFF,TGTGCCAGCAGCTTAAGGCCCCGGGGATCCATGAACACTGAAGCTTTCTTT
TRBV12-3/TRBV12-4,TRBJ1-1,-,many,CASRQDSVEAFF,TGTGCCAGCAGGCAAGACAGCGTTGAAGCTTTCTTT
TRBV12-3/TRBV12-4,TRBJ1-1,-,many,CASSVGHMNGEAFF,TGTGCCAGCAGCGTCGGACATATGAACGGTGAAGCTTTCTTT
TRBV18,TRBJ2-5,-,-,CASSPLGASLETQYF,TGTGCCAGCTCACCACTGGGGGCTAGTCTGGAGACCCAGTACTTC
TRBV6-4,TRBJ2-5,TRBD1,many,CASSEAPGGRETQYF,TGTGCCAGCAGTGAAGCTCCAGGGGGCCGGGAGACCCAGTACTTC
TRBV2,TRBJ1-3,-,-,CASAEVGLGNTIYF,TGTGCCAGCGCCGAGGTGGGCCTAGGAAACACCATATATTTT
TRBV3-1,TRBJ2-7,-,-,CASSQVTGGYEQYF,TGTGCCAGCAGCCAAGTTACCGGGGGATACGAGCAGTACTTC
TRBV6-1,TRBJ2-5,-,many,CASRAQETQYF,TGTGCCAGCAGGGCCCAAGAGACCCAGTACTTC
TRBV7-8,TRBJ2-5,-,few,CASSLQRSVETQYF,TGTGCCAGCAGCTTACAAAGGAGTGTAGAGACCCAGTACTTC
TRBV6-2/TRBV6-3,TRBJ2-6,-,-,CASSLGGQAGANVLTF,TGTGCCAGCAGTTTGGGGGGGCAAGCTGGGGCCAACGTCCTGACTTTC
TRBV12-3/TRBV12-4,TRBJ1-1,-,-,CASSSNYPPDAFF,TGTGCCAGCAGTTCCAATTACCCCCCTGACGCTTTCTTT
TRBV11-3,TRBJ1-2,TRBD1,-,CASSLGQGFNYGYTF,TGTGCCAGCAGCTTGGGACAGGGGTTTAACTATGGCTACACCTTC
TRBV30,TRBJ1-1,TRBD1,few,CAWSWTGGFGTEAFF,TGTGCCTGGAGTTGGACAGGGGGATTTGGCACTGAAGCTTTCTTT
TRBV7-2,TRBJ1-1,-,few,CASRRGTENTEAFF,TGTGCCAGCAGACGGGGGACGGAGAACACTGAAGCTTTCTTT
TRBV28,TRBJ2-7,-,many,CASRSGTFLEQYF,TGTGCCAGCAGATCCGGGACATTTCTCGAGCAGTACTTC
TRBV2,TRBJ1-2,-,many,CARGDTSNYGYTF,TGTGCCAGAGGGGACACCTCTAACTATGGCTACACCTTC
TRBV6-2/TRBV6-3,TRBJ2-7,-,-,CASSYSNYSRGPRYEQYF,TGTGCCAGCAGTTACTCAAACTATTCGAGAGGCCCTCGATACGAGCAGTACTTC
TRBV28,TRBJ2-7,-,once,CASSPVAETSYEQYF,TGTGCCAGCAGTCCAGTAGCGGAAACTTCCTACGAGCAGTACTTC
TRBV12-3/TRBV12-4,TRBJ2-2,-,many,CASSLESRQATGELFF,TGTGCCAGCAGTTTAGAAAGTCGCCAGGCCACCGGGGAGCTGTTTTTT
TRBV12-3/TRBV12-4,TRBJ1-3,-,many,CASSSPISGISGNTICF,TGTGCCAGCAGTTCTCCAATTTCAGGAATCTCTGGAAACACCATATGTTTT
TRBV5-1,TRBJ1-2,-,many,CASSTGPGDYGYTF,TGCGCCAGCAGCACAGGGCCGGGCGACTATGGCTACACCTTC
TRBV5-1,TRBJ2-7,TRBD1,many,CASSVDRGPSYEQYF,TGCGCCAGCAGCGTAGACAGGGGGCCCTCCTACGAGCAGTACTTC
TRBV5-1,TRBJ2-7,-,many,CASSYPGAEQYF,TGCGCCAGCTCTTATCCAGGGGCCGAGCAGTACTTC
TRBV7-9,TRBJ2-5,-,-,CASSTRADSLQETQYF,TGTGCCAGCAGCACCAGAGCGGACAGTCTCCAAGAGACCCAGTACTTC
TRBV28,TRBJ2-7,TRBD1,many,CASSLRGQGRSYEQYF,TGTGCCAGCAGTTTACGGGGACAGGGGAGGTCCTACGAGCAGTACTTC
TRBV12-3/TRBV12-4,TRBJ2-2,TRBD1,many,CASSHGTVNTGELFF,TGTGCCAGCAGTCACGGGACAGTGAACACCGGGGAGCTGTTTTTT
TRBV10-1,TRBJ1-1,-,many,CASSDTGTPYAKNTEAFF,TGCGCCAGCAGTGATACCGGGACACCTTATGCTAAAAACACTGAAGCTTTCTTT
TRBV19,TRBJ1-1,-,few,CASSMKGYTEAFF,TGTGCCAGTAGTATGAAGGGGTACACTGAAGCTTTCTTT
TRBV29-1,TRBJ2-7,-,-,CSADKMDSSYEQYF,TGCAGCGCCGATAAAATGGACAGCTCCTACGAGCAGTACTTC
TRBV2,TRBJ2-6,-,few,CASRERWISGANVLTF,TGTGCCAGCAGAGAGAGATGGATCTCTGGGGCCAACGTCCTGACTTTC
TRBV7-9,TRBJ2-2,-,many,CASSSTGNTGELFF,TGTGCCAGCAGTTCTACAGGGAACACCGGGGAGCTGTTTTTT